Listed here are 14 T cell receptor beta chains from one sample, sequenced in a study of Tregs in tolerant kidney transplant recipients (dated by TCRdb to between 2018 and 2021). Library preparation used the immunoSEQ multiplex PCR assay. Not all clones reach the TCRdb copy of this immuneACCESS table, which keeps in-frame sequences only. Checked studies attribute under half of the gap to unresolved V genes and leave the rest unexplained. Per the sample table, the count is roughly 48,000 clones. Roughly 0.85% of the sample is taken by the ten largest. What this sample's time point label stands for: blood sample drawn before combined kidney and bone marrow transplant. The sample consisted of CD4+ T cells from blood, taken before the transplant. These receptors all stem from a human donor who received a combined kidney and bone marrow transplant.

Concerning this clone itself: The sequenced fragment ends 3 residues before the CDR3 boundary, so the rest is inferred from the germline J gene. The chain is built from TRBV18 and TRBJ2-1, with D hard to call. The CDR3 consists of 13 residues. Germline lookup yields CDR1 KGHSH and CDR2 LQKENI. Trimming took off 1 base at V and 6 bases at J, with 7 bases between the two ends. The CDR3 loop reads CASSPLGPNEQFF. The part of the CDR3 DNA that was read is TGTGCCAGCTCACCACTCGGTCCCAATGAG.

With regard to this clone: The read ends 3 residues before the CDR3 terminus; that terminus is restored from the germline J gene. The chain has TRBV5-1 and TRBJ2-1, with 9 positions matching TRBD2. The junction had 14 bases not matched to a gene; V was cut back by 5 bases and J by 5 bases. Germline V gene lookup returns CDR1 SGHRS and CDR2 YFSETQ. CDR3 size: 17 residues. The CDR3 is CASRSGLAVAANNEQFF. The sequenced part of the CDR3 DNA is TGCGCCAGCAGGTCGGGACTAGCAGTAGCGGCCAACAATGAG.

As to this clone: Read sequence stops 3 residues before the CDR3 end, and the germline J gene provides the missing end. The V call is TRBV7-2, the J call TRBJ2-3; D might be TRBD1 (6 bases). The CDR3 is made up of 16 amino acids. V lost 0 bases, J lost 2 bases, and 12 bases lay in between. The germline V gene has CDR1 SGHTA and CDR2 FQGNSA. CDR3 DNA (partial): TGTGCCAGCAGCTTAGCGCTAGGACAGCACACAGATACG. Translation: CASSLALGQHTDT. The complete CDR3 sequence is CASSLALGQHTDTQYF.

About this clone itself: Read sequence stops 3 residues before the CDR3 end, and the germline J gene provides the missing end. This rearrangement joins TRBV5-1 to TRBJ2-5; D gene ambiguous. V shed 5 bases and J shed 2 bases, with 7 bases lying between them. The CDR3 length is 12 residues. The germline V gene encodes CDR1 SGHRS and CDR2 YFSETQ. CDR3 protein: CASSERQETQYF. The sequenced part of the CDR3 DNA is TGCGCCAGCAGTGAACGGCAAGAGACC.

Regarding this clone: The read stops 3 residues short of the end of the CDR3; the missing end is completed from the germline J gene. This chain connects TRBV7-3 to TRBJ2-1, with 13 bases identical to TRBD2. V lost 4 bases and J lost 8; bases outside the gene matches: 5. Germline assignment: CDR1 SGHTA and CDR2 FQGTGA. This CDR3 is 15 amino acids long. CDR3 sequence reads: CASSSGLAGTDEQFF. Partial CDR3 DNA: TGTGCCAGCAGCTCGGGACTAGCGGGAACCGATGAG.

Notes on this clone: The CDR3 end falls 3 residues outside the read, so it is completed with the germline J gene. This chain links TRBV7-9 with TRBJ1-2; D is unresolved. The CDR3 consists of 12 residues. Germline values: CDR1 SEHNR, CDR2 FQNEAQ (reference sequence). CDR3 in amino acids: CASSLEGSGYTF. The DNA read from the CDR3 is TGTGCCAGCAGCTTAGAAGGGTCGGGC.

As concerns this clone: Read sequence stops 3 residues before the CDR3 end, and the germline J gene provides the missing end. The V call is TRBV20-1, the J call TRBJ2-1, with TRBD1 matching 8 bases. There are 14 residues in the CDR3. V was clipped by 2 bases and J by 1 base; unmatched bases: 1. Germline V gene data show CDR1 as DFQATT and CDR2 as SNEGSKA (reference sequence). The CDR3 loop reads CSARRTGSYNEQFF. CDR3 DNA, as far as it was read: TGCAGTGCTAGACGGACAGGGTCCTACAATGAG.

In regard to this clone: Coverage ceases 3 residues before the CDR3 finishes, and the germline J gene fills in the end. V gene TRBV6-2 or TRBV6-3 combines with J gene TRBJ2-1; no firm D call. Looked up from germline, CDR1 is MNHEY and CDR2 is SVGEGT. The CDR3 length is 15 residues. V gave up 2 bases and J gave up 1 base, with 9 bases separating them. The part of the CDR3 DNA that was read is TGTGCCAGCAGTTACGAGGTGAGGTCCTACAATGAG. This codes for CASSYEVRSYNE. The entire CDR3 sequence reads CASSYEVRSYNEQFF.

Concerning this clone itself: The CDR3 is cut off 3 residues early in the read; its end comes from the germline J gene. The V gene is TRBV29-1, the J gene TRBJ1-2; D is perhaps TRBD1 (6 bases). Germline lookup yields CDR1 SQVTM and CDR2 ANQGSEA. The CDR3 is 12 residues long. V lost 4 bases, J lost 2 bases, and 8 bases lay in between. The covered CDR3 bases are TGCAGCGTTGGGGGGCAGAACTATGGC. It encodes CSVGGQNYG. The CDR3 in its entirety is CSVGGQNYGYTF.

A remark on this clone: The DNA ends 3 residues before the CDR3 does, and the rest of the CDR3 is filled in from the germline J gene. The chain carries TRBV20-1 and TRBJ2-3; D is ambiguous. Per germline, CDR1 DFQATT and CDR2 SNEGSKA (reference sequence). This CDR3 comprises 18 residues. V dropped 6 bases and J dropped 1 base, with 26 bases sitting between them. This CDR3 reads CSATPSRRAPRGTDTQYF. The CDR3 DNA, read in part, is TGCAGTGCCACACCCTCCCGAAGGGCTCCACGCGGCACAGATACG.

CDR3: CSARPKVRAGRYQPQHF. CDR3 DNA, as far as it was read: TGCAGTGCTAGACCTAAGGTCAGGGCAGGGAGATATCAGCCC. The V and J genes are TRBV20-1 and TRBJ1-5; TRBD1 might be the D (5 bases). The read finishes 3 residues shy of the CDR3 end, and the germline J gene is used to complete it. V was clipped by 2 bases and J by 5 bases, with 22 bases between them. The germline V gene encodes CDR1 DFQATT and CDR2 SNEGSKA (reference sequence). The CDR3 totals 17 residues.

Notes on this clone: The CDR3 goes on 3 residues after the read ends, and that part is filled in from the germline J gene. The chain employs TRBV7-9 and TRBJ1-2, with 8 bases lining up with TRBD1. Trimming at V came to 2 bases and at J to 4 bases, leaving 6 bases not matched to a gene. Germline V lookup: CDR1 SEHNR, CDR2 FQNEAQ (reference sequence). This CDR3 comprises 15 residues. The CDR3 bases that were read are TGTGCCAGCAGCTTACCTGGGACAGGAGCCTATGGC. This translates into CASSLPGTGAYG. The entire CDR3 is CASSLPGTGAYGYTF.

The CDR3 here is CAWSEGGFHSPLHF. The covered CDR3 bases are TGTGCCTGGAGTGAGGGTGGGTTTCATTCACCC. The chain joins TRBV30 to TRBJ1-6; no reliable D call. The CDR3 extends 3 residues past the end of the read, so its final part is completed from the germline J gene. The CDR3 spans 14 residues. Germline lookup yields CDR1 GTSNPN and CDR2 SVGIG (reference sequence). With 1 base removed from V and 8 bases from J, the gap between germline ends came to 12 bases.

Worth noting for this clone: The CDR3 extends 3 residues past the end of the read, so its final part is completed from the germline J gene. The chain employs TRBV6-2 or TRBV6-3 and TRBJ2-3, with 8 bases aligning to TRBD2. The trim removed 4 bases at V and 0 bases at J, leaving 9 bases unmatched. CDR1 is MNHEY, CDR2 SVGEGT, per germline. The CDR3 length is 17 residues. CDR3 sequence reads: CASSFPTSGDSTDTQYF. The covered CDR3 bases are TGTGCCAGCAGTTTCCCTACTAGCGGAGATAGCACAGATACG.